The present TCR beta chain was sequenced within a study of a mutant IDH1 vaccine in newly diagnosed glioma. Points on this clone: Its matching antigen is unknown.

The assay was immunoSEQ multiplex PCR, and TCRdb's table has in-frame clones only and misses some. This table has approximately 50,000 clones, about 87% appearing once. Time point in this sample: week 23, last vaccination. The content of each vaccine dose was 300 ug of mutant IDH1 20-mer peptide, and topical imiquimod accompanied it. The sequence was obtained from a man aged 40-55 years with glioma. Specimen: PBMCs, collected from a glioma patient whose treatment included an IDH1 peptide vaccine.

CDR3 nucleotides: TGTGCTAGTGGTTTGGGGACAGGGTTTGAAGCTTTCTTT. It translates to CASGLGTGFEAFF. This chain links TRBV12-5 with TRBJ1-1; 8 bases line up with TRBD1. CDR1 and CDR2 from the germline V gene are LGHNT and FRNRAP. V trimming: 1 base; J trimming: 7 bases; junction bases outside the gene matches: 2. The CDR3 spans 13 residues.